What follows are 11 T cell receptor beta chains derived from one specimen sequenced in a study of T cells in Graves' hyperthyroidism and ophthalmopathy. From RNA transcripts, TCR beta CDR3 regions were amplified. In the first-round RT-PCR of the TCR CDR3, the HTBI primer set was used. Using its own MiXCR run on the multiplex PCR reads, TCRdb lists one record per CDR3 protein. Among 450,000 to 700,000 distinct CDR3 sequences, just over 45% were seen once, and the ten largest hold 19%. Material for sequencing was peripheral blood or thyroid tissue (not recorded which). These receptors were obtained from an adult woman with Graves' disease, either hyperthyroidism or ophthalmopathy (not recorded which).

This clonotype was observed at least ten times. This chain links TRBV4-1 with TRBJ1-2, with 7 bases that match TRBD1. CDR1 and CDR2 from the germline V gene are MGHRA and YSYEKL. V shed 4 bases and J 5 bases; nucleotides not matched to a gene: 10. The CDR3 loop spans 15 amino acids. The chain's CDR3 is CASSLGTEGPYGYTF. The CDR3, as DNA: TGCGCCAGCAGCCTAGGGACAGAAGGCCCGTATGGCTACACCTTC.

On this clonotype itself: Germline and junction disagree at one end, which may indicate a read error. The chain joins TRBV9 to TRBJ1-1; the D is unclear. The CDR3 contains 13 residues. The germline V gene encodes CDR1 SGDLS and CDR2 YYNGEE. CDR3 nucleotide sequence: TGTGCCAGCAGCGTAAGGGCAGACACTGAAACTTTCTTT. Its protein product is CASSVRADTETFF.

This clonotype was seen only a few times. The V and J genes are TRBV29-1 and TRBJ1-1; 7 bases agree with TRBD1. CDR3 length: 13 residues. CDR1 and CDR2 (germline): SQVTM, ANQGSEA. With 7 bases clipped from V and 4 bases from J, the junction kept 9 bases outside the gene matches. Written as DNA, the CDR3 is TGCAGCGCTAAAGGGGGCGCGAGCACTGAAGCTTTCTTT. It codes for CSAKGGASTEAFF.

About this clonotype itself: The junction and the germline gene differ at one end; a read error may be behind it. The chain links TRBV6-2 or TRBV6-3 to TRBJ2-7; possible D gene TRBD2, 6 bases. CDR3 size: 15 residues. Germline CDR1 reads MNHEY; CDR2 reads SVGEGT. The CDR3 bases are TGTGCCAGCAGTTACGGAGGGTTCGAGTCCTACGAACAGTACTTC. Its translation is CASSYGGFESYEQYF.

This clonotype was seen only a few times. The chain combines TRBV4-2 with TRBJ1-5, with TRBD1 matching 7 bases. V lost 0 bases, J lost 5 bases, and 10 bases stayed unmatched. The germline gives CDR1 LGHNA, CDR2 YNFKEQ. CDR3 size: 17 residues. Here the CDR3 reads CASSQEGGGQRDQPQHF. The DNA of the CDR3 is TGTGCCAGCAGCCAAGAGGGGGGGGGACAGAGAGATCAGCCCCAGCATTTT.

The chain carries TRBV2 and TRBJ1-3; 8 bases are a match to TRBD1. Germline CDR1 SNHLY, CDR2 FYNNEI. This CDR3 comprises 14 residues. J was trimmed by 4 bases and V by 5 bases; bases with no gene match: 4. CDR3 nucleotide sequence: TGTGCCAGCAGTTGGACAGGGCTAGGAAACACCATATATTTT. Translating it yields CASSWTGLGNTIYF.

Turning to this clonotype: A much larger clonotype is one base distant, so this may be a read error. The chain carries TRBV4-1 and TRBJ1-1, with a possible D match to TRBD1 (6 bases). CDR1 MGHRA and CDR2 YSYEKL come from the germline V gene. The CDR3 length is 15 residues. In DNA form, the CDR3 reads TGCGCCAGCGGCCAAGTGGTAGGGGGAGCAAGACAAGCTTTCTTT. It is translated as CASGQVVGGARQAFF.

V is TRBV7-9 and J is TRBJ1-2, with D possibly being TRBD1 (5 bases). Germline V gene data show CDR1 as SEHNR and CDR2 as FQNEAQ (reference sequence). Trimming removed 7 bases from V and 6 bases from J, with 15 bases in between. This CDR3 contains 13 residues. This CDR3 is CASTMEGAHGYTF. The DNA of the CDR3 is TGTGCCAGCACCATGGAAGGGGCGCATGGCTACACCTTC.

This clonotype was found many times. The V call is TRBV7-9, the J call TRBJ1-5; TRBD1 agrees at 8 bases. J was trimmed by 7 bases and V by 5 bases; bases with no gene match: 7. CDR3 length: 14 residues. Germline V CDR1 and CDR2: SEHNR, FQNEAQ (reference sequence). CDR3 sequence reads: CASSHDRGGQPQHF. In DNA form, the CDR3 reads TGTGCCAGCAGCCACGACAGGGGAGGGCAGCCCCAGCATTTT.

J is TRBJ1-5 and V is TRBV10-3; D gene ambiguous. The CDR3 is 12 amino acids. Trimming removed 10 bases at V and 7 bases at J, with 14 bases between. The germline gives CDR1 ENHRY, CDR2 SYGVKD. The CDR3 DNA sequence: TGTGCCAGCAGAGTATCGGGCCAGCCCCAGCATTTT. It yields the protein CASRVSGQPQHF.

The DNA for the CDR3 is TGTGCCAGCAGCGGGACGTTAGCGGAGTCGAACACCGGGGAGCTGTTTTTT. Protein: CASSGTLAESNTGELFF. The chain has TRBV7-9 and TRBJ2-2, with a weak D call TRBD2 (6 bases). Germline V gene data show CDR1 as SEHNR and CDR2 as FQNEAQ (reference sequence). V was shortened by 5 bases and J by 0 bases, with 16 bases between the two germline ends. CDR3 length: 17 amino acids.